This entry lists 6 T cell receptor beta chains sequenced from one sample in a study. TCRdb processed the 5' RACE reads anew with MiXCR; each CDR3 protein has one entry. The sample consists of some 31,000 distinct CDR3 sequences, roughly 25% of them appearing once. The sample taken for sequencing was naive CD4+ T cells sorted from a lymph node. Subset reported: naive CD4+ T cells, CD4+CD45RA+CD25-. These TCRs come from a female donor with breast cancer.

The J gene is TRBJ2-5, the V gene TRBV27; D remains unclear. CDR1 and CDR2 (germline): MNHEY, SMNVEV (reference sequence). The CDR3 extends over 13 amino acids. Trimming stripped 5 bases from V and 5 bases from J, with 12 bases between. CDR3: CASSQTSPETQYF. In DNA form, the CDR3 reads TGTGCCAGCAGTCAGACATCACCCGAGACCCAGTACTTC.

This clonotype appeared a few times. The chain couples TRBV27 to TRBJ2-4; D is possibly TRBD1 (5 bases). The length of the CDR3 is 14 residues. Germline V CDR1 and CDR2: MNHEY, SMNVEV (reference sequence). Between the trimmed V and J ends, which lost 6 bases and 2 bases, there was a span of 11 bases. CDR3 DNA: TGTGCCAGCAGAACAGGTTTTCCCAAAAACATTCAGTACTTC. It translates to CASRTGFPKNIQYF.

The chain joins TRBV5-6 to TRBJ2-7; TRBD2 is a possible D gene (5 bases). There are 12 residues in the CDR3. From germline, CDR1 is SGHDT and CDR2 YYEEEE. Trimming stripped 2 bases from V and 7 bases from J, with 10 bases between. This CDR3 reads CASSLIPGEQYF. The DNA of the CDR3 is TGTGCCAGCAGCTTAATCCCGGGGGAGCAGTACTTC.

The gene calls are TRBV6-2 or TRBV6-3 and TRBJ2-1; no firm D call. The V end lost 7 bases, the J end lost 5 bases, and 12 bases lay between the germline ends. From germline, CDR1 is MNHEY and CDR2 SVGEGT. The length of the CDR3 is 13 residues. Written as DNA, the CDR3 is TGTGCCAGCAACTCCGGAGTGGACAATGAGCAGTTCTTC. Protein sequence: CASNSGVDNEQFF.

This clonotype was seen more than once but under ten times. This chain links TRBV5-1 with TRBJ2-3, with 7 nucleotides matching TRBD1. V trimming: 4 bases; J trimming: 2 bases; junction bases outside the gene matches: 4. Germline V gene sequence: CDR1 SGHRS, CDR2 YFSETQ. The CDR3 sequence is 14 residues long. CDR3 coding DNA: TGCGCCAGCAGCCCGGGACAGATCACAGATACGCAGTATTTT. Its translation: CASSPGQITDTQYF.

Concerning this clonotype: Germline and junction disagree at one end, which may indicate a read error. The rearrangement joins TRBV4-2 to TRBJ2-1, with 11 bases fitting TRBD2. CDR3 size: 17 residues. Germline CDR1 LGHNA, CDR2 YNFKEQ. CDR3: CPSSQVSSGRSYNEQFF. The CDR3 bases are TGTCCCAGCAGCCAAGTTTCTAGCGGGAGGAGCTACAATGAGCAGTTCTTC.